Included here is one TCR beta chain sequence, with context. There is no known antigen for this receptor. One base away there is no much larger clone; base qualities are not given. From its cysteine to its phenylalanine, the CDR3 spans 15 amino acids. The CDR3 DNA has 45 bases and is translated from base 1. V gives up 0 bases and J gives up 4 bases, and the segment between their germline ends measures 12 bases. Sequences SNHLY (CDR1) and FYNNEI (CDR2) are obtained from the germline V gene. This entry is derived from a study of STAT5B mutations in CD4+ large granular lymphocyte leukemia (dated by TCRdb to the early 2020s). Regarding the research as a whole: Among healthy controls, the CDR3 'QG' motif was associated with a particular HLA allele. The study compared the TCRbeta repertoires of patients with CD4+ T-cell large granular lymphocyte leukemia against those of healthy blood donors. Flow cytometry on FACSCanto II or FACSVerse confirmed that purified fractions exceeded 95% purity among lymphocytes.

The healthy control group was made up of 37 blood donors, and the Finnish Red Cross blood service supplied their buffy coats. All TCR-sequenced material derived from peripheral blood: patient blood samples and healthy donor buffy coats. Peripheral blood mononuclear cells were isolated by Ficoll-Hypaque gradient centrifugation. Magnetic purification was used to isolate CD4+ cells from the buffy coats of the healthy controls. Genomic DNA was extracted using the Gentra Puregene Cell and Tissue kit, and a Qubit 2.0 fluorometer was used to quantify it. The immunoSEQ assay at survey resolution was applied to genomic DNA for sequencing of TCRbeta rearrangements. The published analysis was carried out like this. In the TCR sequencing data, the lowest productive clonotype frequency that could be detected was 2.59 x 10-5. Analyses included only productive TCRbeta rearrangements, meaning complete and in-frame sequences. Clonality for each sample was calculated as Simpson clonality in the immunoSEQ Analyzer version 3.0. Clones were categorized by frequency as very rare, small, medium, large (1-20%) or hyperexpanded (>20%). Generation probabilities were estimated with OLGA 1.2.3, V-gene circos plots were made with VDJtools, specificities were searched in VDJdb, and CDR3 motifs were identified with GLIPH. The table was pulled from immuneACCESS by TCRdb, which kept in-frame rearrangements only. Such tables lose some clones; where checked, under half of the loss comes from unresolved V genes, and the rest has no known cause. The V and J calls and clone size come from that table; D and trimming were worked out from the DNA. This sample comprises roughly 34,000 clones, around 76% of them detected only once. The ten largest clones represent about 6.6% of the sample.

Study-level results and caveats: Compared with healthy CD4+ repertoires, CD4-sorted patient repertoires appeared more clonal, and this difference remained even after the putative leukemic clones were removed. TRBV06-family usage was enriched among the top patient clones (8/27) compared with healthy controls (2/35). The main leukemic clonotypes were found to be private to each patient, although approximately 26% of the main leukemic clonotypes were detected at low frequency in the non-leukemic repertoires of other patients. The data were not HLA-matched, and the higher clonality in CD4+ T-LGLL than in CD8+ T-LGLL could be due to the relatively small sample size.

The rearrangement joined TRBV2 to TRBJ1-2; confidence is insufficient to name the D gene. The specimen sequenced was CD4+ T cells from blood buffy coats. The clonotype was recovered from a human donor in good health. The DNA reads as follows: TGTGCCAGCAGTGAAGCGGCGGGGAATGTCTATGGCTACACCTTC. This codes for CASSEAAGNVYGYTF.